This entry describes one T cell receptor (beta chain). This clonotype was counted only a few times. Its binding antigen is unknown. Per-base qualities were not stored, and no clone one base away is much larger. CDR1 and CDR2 (KGHDR, SFDVKD) derive from the germline V gene. V and J lose 9 bases and 2 bases, and a span of 10 bases separates them. The CDR3 sequence holds 12 residues, the cysteine and phenylalanine included. The read is trimmed to its CDR3 DNA, 36 bases read in frame from base 1. In the paper's terms, the treatment or condition label means: live attenuated yellow fever vaccine strain. At each blood-draw timepoint, two biological replicates of bulk PBMCs were collected. A standard Ficoll-Paque protocol was used to isolate PBMCs from peripheral blood. TriZol was used to extract RNA from bulk PBMCs, from CD4 and CD8 fractions, and from dextramer-positive and dextramer-negative fractions. This sample was included in a study of T cells after yellow fever vaccination (dated by TCRdb to about 2019). In terms of the full investigation: The SMART-Seq v4 Ultra Low Input RNA kit was used to prepare libraries from fractions with low cell numbers. The cohort comprised two healthy male donors, one aged 18 to 30 and one aged 30 to 39 years. Blood was collected at multiple timepoints before and after primary and secondary immunization, and bulk PBMC replicates and cell subsets were isolated. Bulk TCR alpha and beta repertoires were sequenced longitudinally to track T-cell clones before and after primary and booster YFV17D yellow fever vaccination. On the study overall, not on this receptor specifically: Compared with the primary T-cell response, the secondary T-cell response was weaker but faster, peaking on day 5 rather than day 15. A small fraction of clonotypes showed up in both the CD4 and CD8 compartments, probably as a result of convergent recombination. Because the study included only a couple of donors, the extent to which the findings can be generalized is limited. Computational filtering was needed because FACS-sorted repertoires could contain abundant contaminating clonotypes from the bulk population. After the booster, most of the clones that had expanded following primary vaccination were detected again (almost 98% of CD4 and around 88% of CD8), which suggests that memory was broadly maintained.

TCR cDNA was synthesized by 5'RACE template switching, through which a universal primer site and unique molecular identifiers were introduced. Priming of cDNA synthesis was performed from both the TCR alpha and TCR beta constant segments. Libraries were amplified in two PCR steps, with sample barcodes and sequencing adapters added in the second step. Sequencing of the libraries was done on either Illumina HiSeq 2500 (2x100 bp) or NovaSeq (2x150 bp). As for the original processing: MIGEC was used to demultiplex reads and collapse the reads into UMI consensus sequences, and MiXCR was used for V(D)J alignment. Vaccine-responding clonotypes were identified with edgeR using replicate PBMC samples, with FDR below 0.01 and a log2 fold change above 5 up to day 15 being required. Bulk clonotypes were assigned CD4 or CD8 identity according to which sequenced CD4 or CD8 repertoire held them at higher abundance. TCRdb took the public reads, trimmed them with fastp at Q25, ran MiXCR for clone calling and kept in-frame beta chains. Identical CDR3 proteins give one entry, which carries the most common genes and DNA. The V and J calls and clone size are TCRdb's, not the authors'. This sample holds approximately 550,000 distinct CDR3 sequences; roughly 21% were observed only once. Around an eighth of the sample is held by the ten biggest clonotypes.

The origin of this receptor is a man in his thirties or forties who received the YFV17D yellow fever vaccine. The sample was PBMCs, taken 15 days after the yellow fever booster vaccination. The rearrangement combines TRBV24-1 with TRBJ2-7; the D gene may be TRBD1 or TRBD2, since each aligns over 5 bases. The DNA reads as follows: TGTGCCACCGGGGGACCAACCTACGAGCAGTACTTC. Its protein is CATGGPTYEQYF.